These T cell receptor beta chains were read from a single sample in a study of blood T cell repertoires in COVID-19. This table comes from immunoSEQ multiplex PCR, and its TCRdb copy is limited to in-frame clones, with some not included. Here the sample spans around 130,000 clones, roughly 89% being singletons. The sample taken for sequencing was peripheral blood. These TCRs come from a man younger than 45 with COVID-19, enrolled during active disease. CDR3s include the opening cysteine and the closing phenylalanine or tryptophan. D genes are given only for firm matches.

CDR3 length: 14
J gene: TRBJ2-7
D gene: TRBD1
V gene: TRBV7-9
CDR3 protein: CASSPQGPFGEQYF

CDR3 length: 16
J gene: TRBJ2-7
D gene: -
V gene: TRBV28
CDR3 protein: CASSFGGTDYSYEQYF

CDR3 length: 21
J gene: TRBJ2-1
D gene: TRBD2
V gene: TRBV19
CDR3 protein: CARTSLPGTRKASGRYNEQFF

CDR3 length: 16
J gene: TRBJ1-2
D gene: TRBD1
V gene: TRBV5-6
CDR3 protein: CASTEAGGQAAYGYTF

CDR3 length: 17
J gene: TRBJ1-1
D gene: TRBD1
V gene: TRBV28
CDR3 protein: CASSPILDRGLSTEAFF

CDR3 length: 14
J gene: TRBJ1-1
D gene: TRBD1
V gene: TRBV10-3
CDR3 protein: CAIQDRADNTEAFF

CDR3 length: 14
J gene: TRBJ1-2
D gene: -
V gene: TRBV10-3
CDR3 protein: CAISEGGSNYGYTF

CDR3 length: 15
J gene: TRBJ2-1
D gene: -
V gene: TRBV6-5
CDR3 protein: CASSYYGEPYNEQFF

CDR3 length: 16
J gene: TRBJ2-7
D gene: -
V gene: TRBV10-3
CDR3 protein: CAIIGGQTNPVGEQYF

CDR3 length: 12
J gene: TRBJ2-5
D gene: -
V gene: TRBV18
CDR3 protein: CASSPSLETQYF

CDR3 length: 13
J gene: TRBJ1-2
D gene: -
V gene: TRBV28
CDR3 protein: CASFYGQTYGYTF

CDR3 length: 15
J gene: TRBJ2-1
D gene: -
V gene: TRBV6-2/TRBV6-3
CDR3 protein: CASSYSWRNNNEQFF

CDR3 length: 14
J gene: TRBJ1-6
D gene: -
V gene: TRBV6-1
CDR3 protein: CASSEGQNNSPLHF

CDR3 length: 16
J gene: TRBJ2-7
D gene: TRBD2
V gene: TRBV18
CDR3 protein: CASSLRTSGTSYEQYF

CDR3 length: 15
J gene: TRBJ1-5
D gene: -
V gene: TRBV18
CDR3 protein: CASSPPSTRDQPQHF

CDR3 length: 13
J gene: TRBJ2-3
D gene: -
V gene: TRBV5-5
CDR3 protein: CASSLFIVDTQYF

CDR3 length: 15
J gene: TRBJ1-2
D gene: TRBD1
V gene: TRBV6-4
CDR3 protein: CASSDRDRAQYGYTF

CDR3 length: 14
J gene: TRBJ2-7
D gene: TRBD1
V gene: TRBV19
CDR3 protein: CASRTGQGAVEQYF

CDR3 length: 18
J gene: TRBJ2-4
D gene: -
V gene: TRBV7-8
CDR3 protein: CASSLEGDVLLAKNIQYF

CDR3 length: 16
J gene: TRBJ2-1
D gene: -
V gene: TRBV5-6
CDR3 protein: CASSFVGGVSYNEQFF

CDR3 length: 13
J gene: TRBJ2-5
D gene: -
V gene: TRBV3-1/TRBV3-2
CDR3 protein: CASSQDPRGTQYF

CDR3 length: 14
J gene: TRBJ2-3
D gene: -
V gene: TRBV2
CDR3 protein: CASSRLNSADTQYF

CDR3 length: 18
J gene: TRBJ2-3
D gene: TRBD2
V gene: TRBV5-1
CDR3 protein: CASSLAPGLAATSDTQYF